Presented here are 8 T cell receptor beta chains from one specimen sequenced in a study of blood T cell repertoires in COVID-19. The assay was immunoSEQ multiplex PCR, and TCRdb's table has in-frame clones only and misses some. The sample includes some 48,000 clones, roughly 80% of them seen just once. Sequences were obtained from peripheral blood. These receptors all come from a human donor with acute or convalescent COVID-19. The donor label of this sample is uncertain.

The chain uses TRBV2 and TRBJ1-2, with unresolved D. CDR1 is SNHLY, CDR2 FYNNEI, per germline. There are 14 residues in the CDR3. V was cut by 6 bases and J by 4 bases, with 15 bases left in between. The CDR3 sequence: CASRVPEPPYGYTF. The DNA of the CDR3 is TGTGCCAGCAGGGTGCCGGAGCCCCCCTATGGCTACACCTTC.

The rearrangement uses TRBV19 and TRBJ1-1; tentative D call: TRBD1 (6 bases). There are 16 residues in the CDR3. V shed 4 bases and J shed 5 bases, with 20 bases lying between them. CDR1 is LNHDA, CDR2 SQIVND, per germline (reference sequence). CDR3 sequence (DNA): TGTGCCAGTAGTACCGGAGGGGGGGGAAGAGGTACTGAAGCTTTCTTT. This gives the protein CASSTGGGGRGTEAFF. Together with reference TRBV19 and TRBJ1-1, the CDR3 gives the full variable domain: DGGITQSPKYLFRKEGQNVTLSCEQNLNHDAMYWYRQDPGQGLRLIYYSQIVNDFQKGDIAEGYSVSREKKESFPLTVTSAQKNPTAFYLCASSTGGGGRGTEAFFGQGTRLTVV.

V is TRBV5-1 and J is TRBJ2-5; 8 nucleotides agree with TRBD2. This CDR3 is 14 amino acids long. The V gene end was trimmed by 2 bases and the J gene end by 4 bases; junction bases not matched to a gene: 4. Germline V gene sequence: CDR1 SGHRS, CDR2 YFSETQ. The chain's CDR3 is CASSFVLAGETQYF. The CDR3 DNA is TGCGCCAGCAGCTTCGTCCTAGCGGGAGAGACCCAGTACTTC. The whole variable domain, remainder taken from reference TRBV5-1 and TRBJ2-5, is KAGVTQTPRYLIKTRGQQVTLSCSPISGHRSVSWYQQTPGQGLQFLFEYFSETQRNKGNFPGRFSGRQFSNSRSEMNVSTLELGDSALYLCASSFVLAGETQYFGPGTRLLVL.

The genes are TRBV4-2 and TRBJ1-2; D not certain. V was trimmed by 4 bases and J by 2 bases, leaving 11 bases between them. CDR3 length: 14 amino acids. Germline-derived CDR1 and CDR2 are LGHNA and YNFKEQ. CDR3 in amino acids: CASSPDQENYGYTF. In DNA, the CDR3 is TGTGCCAGCAGCCCAGATCAGGAAAACTATGGCTACACCTTC.

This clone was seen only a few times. The CDR3 loop is CASSYAGQVQETQYF. Here the CDR3 DNA reads TGTGCCAGCAGTTACGCGGGACAGGTACAAGAGACCCAGTACTTC. J is TRBJ2-5 and V is TRBV6-5, with 8 bases fitting TRBD1. Germline values: CDR1 MNHEY, CDR2 SVGAGI. The length of the CDR3 is 15 residues. Germline trimming cut 2 bases from V and 2 bases from J; bases unmatched to any gene: 4.

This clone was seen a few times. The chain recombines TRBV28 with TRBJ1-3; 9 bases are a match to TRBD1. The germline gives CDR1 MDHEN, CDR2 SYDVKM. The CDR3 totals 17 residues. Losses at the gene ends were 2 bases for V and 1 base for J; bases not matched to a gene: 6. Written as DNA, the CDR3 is TGTGCCAGCAGTTTACTGACAGGGGGATCATCTGGAAACACCATATATTTT. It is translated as CASSLLTGGSSGNTIYF.

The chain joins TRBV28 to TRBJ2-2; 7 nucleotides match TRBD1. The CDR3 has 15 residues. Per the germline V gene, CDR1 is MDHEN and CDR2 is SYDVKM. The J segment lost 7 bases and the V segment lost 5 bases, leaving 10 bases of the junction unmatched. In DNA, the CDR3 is TGTGCCAGCAGTCCACCGACAGGGAATGACGGGGAGCTGTTTTTT. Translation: CASSPPTGNDGELFF.

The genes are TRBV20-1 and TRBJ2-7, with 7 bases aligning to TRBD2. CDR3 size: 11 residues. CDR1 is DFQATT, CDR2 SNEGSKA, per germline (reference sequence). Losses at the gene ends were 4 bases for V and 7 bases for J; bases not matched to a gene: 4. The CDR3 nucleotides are TGCAGTGCTACTGGGGGGGAAGAGCAGTACTTC. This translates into CSATGGEEQYF.